Listed below are T cell receptor beta chains from one sample, sequenced in a study of cytomegalovirus exposure and HLA in healthy donors. The data were produced by immunoSEQ multiplex PCR, yet TCRdb's version contains in-frame clones alone and is incomplete. The data contain 150,000 to 200,000 clones, approximately 86% of them singletons. Sequencing was done on a sample of PBMCs. The receptors shown here come from a man aged 25 to 40 in good health and CMV-seropositive. CDR3s include the opening cysteine and the closing phenylalanine or tryptophan. D genes are given only for firm matches. Clone size is not always given. Where it is, it says once, few, many or a class for expanded clones.

abundance	v_gene	d_gene	j_gene	CDR3aa	CDR3nt
-	TRBV6-5	-	TRBJ2-3	CASSYSLRGDADTQYF	TGTGCCAGCAGTTACTCGTTGAGGGGCGATGCAGATACGCAGTATTTT
-	TRBV5-4	-	TRBJ2-2	CASSPPLETGELFF	TGTGCCAGCAGCCCCCCTCTGGAAACCGGGGAGCTGTTTTTT
-	TRBV7-9	-	TRBJ1-2	CASSLLSRDPIGYTF	TGTGCCAGCAGCTTACTTTCCAGGGATCCCATTGGCTACACCTTC
once	TRBV6-6	-	TRBJ1-5	CASTRWGNQPQHF	TGTGCCAGCACCCGTTGGGGCAATCAGCCCCAGCATTTT
-	TRBV2	-	TRBJ2-7	CASSDRSYEQYF	TGTGCCAGCAGTGATCGAAGCTACGAGCAGTACTTC
-	TRBV14	TRBD2	TRBJ2-7	CASSQGVFSGRLSEQYF	TGTGCCAGCAGCCAAGGGGTCTTTAGCGGGAGGCTCAGCGAGCAGTACTTC
-	TRBV9	-	TRBJ1-4	CASSGIKGGNEKLFF	TGTGCCAGCAGCGGAATCAAGGGGGGTAATGAAAAACTGTTTTTT
-	TRBV11-3	TRBD1	TRBJ1-1	CASSLRRQGRSTEAFF	TGTGCCAGCAGCTTACGCCGACAGGGGCGGAGTACTGAAGCTTTCTTT
-	TRBV7-9	TRBD1	TRBJ2-3	CASSPRTGITDTQYF	TGTGCCAGCAGCCCCAGGACAGGGATCACAGATACGCAGTATTTT
-	TRBV19	-	TRBJ1-5	CASSTGRNQPQHF	TGTGCCAGTAGTACGGGACGGAATCAGCCCCAGCATTTT
once	TRBV7-8	TRBD2	TRBJ2-7	CASRAPGTSGTQYF	TGTGCCAGCCGCGCTCCCGGGACTAGCGGTACGCAGTACTTC
-	TRBV27	-	TRBJ2-7	CASSLQGSWSEQYF	TGTGCCAGCAGCCTTCAGGGTTCCTGGAGTGAGCAGTACTTC
-	TRBV28	-	TRBJ1-5	CASSPSQGTQPQHF	TGTGCCAGCAGTCCCTCACAGGGAACCCAGCCCCAGCATTTT
-	TRBV11-1	-	TRBJ1-4	CASSPDEGKLFF	TGTGCCAGCAGCCCGGACGAAGGGAAACTGTTTTTT
-	TRBV2	-	TRBJ1-3	CASSLTVVSGNTIYF	TGTGCCAGCAGCCTGACAGTTGTCTCTGGAAACACCATATATTTT
-	TRBV7-9	-	TRBJ1-1	CASSLTTASEAFF	TGTGCCAGCAGCTTAACGACAGCGTCTGAAGCTTTCTTT
-	TRBV6-6	TRBD1	TRBJ1-2	CASSYPGTGDYGYTF	TGTGCCAGCAGTTACCCCGGGACAGGGGACTATGGCTACACCTTC
-	TRBV6-5	-	TRBJ2-6	CASSFKFAGANVLTF	TGTGCCAGCAGTTTCAAGTTCGCTGGGGCCAACGTCCTGACTTTC
-	TRBV19	TRBD2	TRBJ2-5	CASSIGTSGQETQYF	TGTGCCAGTAGTATTGGGACTAGCGGTCAAGAGACCCAGTACTTC
-	TRBV28	-	TRBJ2-3	CASSSPPEARAYF	TGTGCCAGCAGTTCCCCCCCGGAGGCCCGTGCGTATTTT
few	TRBV27	-	TRBJ2-1	CATGGFNEQFF	TGTGCCACCGGGGGTTTTAATGAGCAGTTCTTC
-	TRBV6-5	TRBD1	TRBJ1-2	CASSLDRRGYTF	TGTGCCAGCAGCTTGGACAGGAGGGGCTACACCTTC
-	TRBV6-1	-	TRBJ1-1	CASRGVLRAEAFF	TGTGCCAGCCGGGGGGTCCTGAGGGCTGAAGCTTTCTTT
once	TRBV6-5	-	TRBJ1-3	CASSYDRGPTNTIYF	TGTGCCAGCAGTTACGACCGGGGGCCGACAAACACCATATATTTT
-	TRBV4-1	-	TRBJ1-5	CASSHFVSSNQPQHF	TGCGCCAGCAGCCACTTTGTCAGCAGCAATCAGCCCCAGCATTTT
many	TRBV1	-	TRBJ2-4	CTSSQDGELAKNIQYF	TGCACCAGCAGCCAAGACGGAGAACTAGCCAAAAACATTCAGTACTTC
-	TRBV29-1	TRBD2	TRBJ2-1	CSVPRTSGRGEQFF	TGCAGCGTACCCAGGACTAGCGGGAGGGGGGAGCAGTTCTTC
once	TRBV6-1	-	TRBJ1-4	CASTQEAGVNEKLFF	TGTGCCAGCACCCAGGAGGCAGGGGTTAATGAAAAACTGTTTTTT
-	TRBV6-6	-	TRBJ1-2	CASSYSVQGLGGYTF	TGTGCCAGCAGTTACTCGGTACAGGGCCTTGGCGGCTACACCTTC
once	TRBV9	TRBD1	TRBJ1-6	CASSVTGTGAYNSPLHF	TGTGCCAGCAGCGTAACCGGGACAGGGGCCTATAATTCACCCCTCCACTTT
-	TRBV5-6	-	TRBJ1-3	CASSFFGGNRNTIYF	TGTGCCAGCAGCTTCTTCGGAGGGAATAGAAACACCATATATTTT
-	TRBV6-6	-	TRBJ1-1	CASTAWDTEAFF	TGTGCCAGCACCGCCTGGGACACTGAAGCTTTCTTT
-	TRBV7-6	-	TRBJ2-7	CASSLVVSGGSYEQYF	TGTGCCAGCAGCTTAGTGGTATCCGGGGGCTCCTACGAGCAGTACTTC
-	TRBV4-1	-	TRBJ1-1	CASSQEVTGDTEAFF	TGCGCCAGCAGCCAAGAAGTAACGGGAGACACTGAAGCTTTCTTT
-	TRBV18	-	TRBJ2-1	CASSHPWGTYNEQFF	TGTGCCAGCTCACACCCCTGGGGGACCTACAATGAGCAGTTCTTC
-	TRBV14	-	TRBJ2-5	CASSPLQTSYQETQYF	TGTGCCAGCAGCCCGCTACAGACATCCTACCAAGAGACCCAGTACTTC
-	TRBV19	TRBD2	TRBJ2-7	CASSIGASGGPYEQYF	TGTGCCAGTAGTATAGGAGCCAGCGGGGGTCCCTACGAGCAGTACTTC
-	TRBV6-5	-	TRBJ1-2	CASSSYGVGGYTF	TGTGCCAGCAGTTCCTACGGGGTCGGGGGCTACACCTTC
-	TRBV7-9	TRBD1	TRBJ1-2	CASTGQGAQNYGYTF	TGTGCCAGCACCGGACAGGGGGCCCAAAACTATGGCTACACCTTC
-	TRBV7-6	-	TRBJ2-7	CASSPQTGDYEQYF	TGTGCCAGCAGCCCACAGACAGGTGACTACGAGCAGTACTTC